The clone carrying this T cell receptor beta chain has only a few counts. The data belong to a study of glioma-infiltrating T cells. Amplification of TCR alpha and beta CDR3 regions from RNA used iRepertoire nested multiplex PCR. Input was roughly 100-450 ng of tissue mRNA or PBMC total RNA. TCRdb independently ran MiXCR on the multiplex PCR reads; one entry per CDR3 protein. The sample gives under 200,000 distinct CDR3 sequences, more than 35% of which show up once; around 5.2% is in the top ten. The sequencing sample was made of glioma tissue, nonneoplastic brain tissue, or PBMCs (not recorded which). The source is a human donor with low-grade glioma or glioblastoma, undergoing nonglioma brain surgery, or in good health (not recorded which).

CDR3 amino acids: CASSLGGRTNEQFF. The CDR3 bases are TGCGCCAGCAGCTTGGGAGGGAGGACCAATGAGCAGTTCTTC. The chain carries TRBV5-1 and TRBJ2-1; tentatively, D is TRBD2 (6 bases). The CDR3 consists of 14 residues. Germline V gives CDR1 SGHRS, CDR2 YFSETQ. V was pared by 0 bases and J by 6 bases, with 10 bases between.